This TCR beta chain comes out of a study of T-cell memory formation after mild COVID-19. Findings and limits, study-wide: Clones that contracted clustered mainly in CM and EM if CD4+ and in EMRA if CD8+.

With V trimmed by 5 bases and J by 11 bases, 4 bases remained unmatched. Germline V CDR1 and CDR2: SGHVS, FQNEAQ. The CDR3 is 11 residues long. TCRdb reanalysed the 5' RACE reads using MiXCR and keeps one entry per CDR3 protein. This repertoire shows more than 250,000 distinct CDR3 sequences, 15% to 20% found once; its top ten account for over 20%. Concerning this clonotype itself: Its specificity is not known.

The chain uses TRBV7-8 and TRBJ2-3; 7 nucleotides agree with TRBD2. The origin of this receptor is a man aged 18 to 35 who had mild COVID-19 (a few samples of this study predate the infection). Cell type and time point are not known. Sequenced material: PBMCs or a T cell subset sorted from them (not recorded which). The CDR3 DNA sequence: TGTGCCAGCAGCAACTTAGCGGGGCAGTATTTT. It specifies CASSNLAGQYF.